Listed here is a single T cell receptor beta chain. These data come from a study of T cells expressing NK-cell markers. TCRdb reprocessed the 5' RACE reads, with one entry per CDR3 protein and no DNA. The sample table sets out about 160,000 distinct CDR3 sequences. This CDR3 has 14 amino acids. Germline-derived CDR1 and CDR2 are MNHNS and SASEGT. This TCR came from a man aged 18-69 years in good health. The specimen was blood T cells: a sorted CD56 or NKG2C T cell subset, CD4+ or CD8+ T cells, or bulk PBMC T cells (not recorded which). The genes are TRBV6-1 and TRBJ1-5. CDR3 region: CASSEDPRAQPQHF.